The 14 T cell receptor beta chains below were found in one sample sequenced in a study of blood T cell repertoires in COVID-19. Clones were sequenced by immunoSEQ multiplex PCR, and TCRdb holds only the in-frame ones, with some missing. This table has 230,000 or so clones, roughly nine tenths appearing once. What was sequenced was PBMCs or T cells enriched from blood (not recorded which). Source of these receptors: a woman under 40 who had recovered from COVID-19.

This clone was observed once. This CDR3 reads CASSPPSPLADTQYF. DNA for the CDR3: TGTGCCAGCTCACCACCATCTCCTCTCGCAGATACGCAGTATTTT. This chain uses TRBV18 with TRBJ2-3; D remains ambiguous. The V end was cut by 0 bases, the J end by 4 bases, with 11 bases between. Per the germline V gene, CDR1 is KGHSH and CDR2 is LQKENI. This CDR3 spans 15 amino acids.

The chain joins TRBV6-6 to TRBJ1-2, with TRBD1 matching 7 bases. CDR1 is MNHNY and CDR2 is SVGAGI in the germline V gene (reference sequence). This CDR3 has 15 residues. The ends lost 5 bases at V and 3 bases at J; junction bases unmatched: 9. Here the CDR3 DNA reads TGTGCCAGCAGTAAACTCCGGGACAGCGACTATGGCTACACCTTC. Protein sequence: CASSKLRDSDYGYTF.

This chain connects TRBV19 to TRBJ2-3; the D gene is possibly TRBD1 (5 bases). V was shortened by 8 bases and J by 0 bases, with 9 bases between the two germline ends. The CDR3 is 13 residues long. Germline V gene lookup returns CDR1 LNHDA and CDR2 SQIVND (reference sequence). CDR3: CASGQGSTDTQYF. The CDR3 DNA follows: TGTGCCAGTGGGCAGGGAAGCACAGATACGCAGTATTTT.

The rearrangement uses TRBV7-9 and TRBJ1-1, with 7 bases identical to TRBD1. Germline CDR1 reads SEHNR; CDR2 reads FQNEAQ (reference sequence). The CDR3 runs 12 residues. V lost 8 bases, J lost 11 bases, and 11 bases stayed unmatched. CDR3 DNA: TGTGCCAGCGGACCAGGGGACAGAACGGCTTTCTTT. Protein product: CASGPGDRTAFF.

The genes are TRBV10-1 and TRBJ1-5; 11 nucleotides agree with TRBD1. V shed 8 bases and J 11 bases; nucleotides not matched to a gene: 11. This CDR3 comprises 14 residues. Germline V gene data show CDR1 as WNHNN and CDR2 as SYGVQD (reference sequence). DNA for the CDR3: TGCGCCAGCGGACAGGGGGCCCCCAAGGTGGCCCAGCATTTT. It specifies CASGQGAPKVAQHF.

This chain links TRBV6-2 or TRBV6-3 with TRBJ1-2, with 7 bases aligning to TRBD1. J lost 4 bases, V lost 1 base, and 9 bases had no gene match. CDR1 is MNHEY, CDR2 SVGEGT, per germline. There are 16 residues in the CDR3. CDR3 protein: CASSYLNRDRRYGYTF. DNA for the CDR3: TGTGCCAGCAGTTACTTAAACCGGGACAGACGCTATGGCTACACCTTC.

This chain joins TRBV15 and TRBJ1-4; 7 bases align to TRBD1. Germline values: CDR1 LNHNV, CDR2 YYDKDF (reference sequence). V trimming: 0 bases; J trimming: 4 bases; junction bases outside the gene matches: 5. The CDR3 sequence is 16 residues long. CDR3 DNA: TGTGCCACCAGCAGAGACCAGGGACAGTTTAATGAAAAACTGTTTTTT. Encoded protein: CATSRDQGQFNEKLFF.

The chain links TRBV19 to TRBJ2-1, with D unresolved. The ends were cut back, 4 bases at V and 10 bases at J, with 11 bases in the middle. This CDR3 has 12 residues. Looked up from germline, CDR1 is LNHDA and CDR2 is SQIVND (reference sequence). CDR3 nucleotides: TGTGCCAGTAGTAATTTCCTACTAGAGCAGTTCTTC. Translation gives CASSNFLLEQFF.

This chain connects TRBV7-8 to TRBJ1-3; TRBD1 aligns across 7 bases. The CDR3 length is 16 residues. Trimming cost V 2 bases and J 0 bases; bases outside gene matches: 4. The germline CDR1 and CDR2 sequences are SGHVS and FQNEAQ. The CDR3 DNA follows: TGTGCCAGCAGCTTATGGGACAGAAGCTCTGGAAACACCATATATTTT. Residues: CASSLWDRSSGNTIYF.

The chain links TRBV5-6 to TRBJ1-2, with 9 bases lining up with TRBD1. J was trimmed by 8 bases and V by 4 bases; bases with no gene match: 9. This CDR3 is built from 14 residues. CDR1 and CDR2 from the germline V gene are SGHDT and YYEEEE. CDR3 nucleotides: TGTGCCAGCAGCATACCGACAGGGGGTGAAGGCTACACCTTC. This translates into CASSIPTGGEGYTF.

The chain joins TRBV18 to TRBJ1-2; 7 nucleotides agree with TRBD1. This CDR3 contains 13 residues. V lost 5 bases, J lost 4 bases, and 4 bases stayed unmatched. Germline loops: CDR1 KGHSH, CDR2 LQKENI. The CDR3 here is CASSTRQGYGYTF. The CDR3 DNA reads TGTGCCAGCTCAACCAGACAGGGCTATGGCTACACCTTC.

The chain recombines TRBV6-1 with TRBJ2-1; 7 bases line up with TRBD1. J gave up 1 base and V 5 bases, and 14 bases lay outside the gene matches. The V gene's germline CDR1 is MNHNS and CDR2 SASEGT. The CDR3 covers 18 residues. This CDR3 reads CASSKGYPGQLSYNEQFF. The CDR3 nucleotides are TGTGCCAGCAGTAAAGGATACCCGGGACAGCTATCCTACAATGAGCAGTTCTTC.

This clone appeared once. The V gene is TRBV6-4, the J gene TRBJ2-1, with D tentatively TRBD1 (5 bases). The V end was cut by 4 bases, the J end by 0 bases, with 10 bases between. The CDR3 is made up of 15 amino acids. Germline V gene data show CDR1 as MRHNA and CDR2 as SNTAGT. The CDR3 bases are TGTGCCAGCAGTGTTCTAGGGGACTCCTACAATGAGCAGTTCTTC. It translates to CASSVLGDSYNEQFF.

The chain joins TRBV6-6 to TRBJ1-2; D is possibly TRBD1 (5 bases). CDR3 length: 12 amino acids. In germline, CDR1 is MNHNY, CDR2 SVGAGI (reference sequence). Deletions cut 6 bases from V and 2 bases from J, with 7 bases between. The CDR3 DNA sequence: TGTGCCAGCAGCCAGGGAAACTATGGCTACACCTTC. Translated, it gives CASSQGNYGYTF.